This T cell receptor beta chain emerged from a study of cytomegalovirus exposure and HLA in healthy donors. Study-wide points: The authors later linked a missense DCLRE1C variant to TCR beta V- and J-gene trimming. As was reported, the classifier diagnosed cytomegalovirus status with high specificity and sensitivity. TCR beta sequences reportedly predicted most subjects' HLA-A and HLA-B alleles accurately.

In the case of this clone: No antigen is known for it.

V trimming: 8 bases; J trimming: 3 bases; junction bases outside the gene matches: 6. CDR3 length: 12 amino acids. Germline V lookup: CDR1 SQVTM, CDR2 ANQGSEA. In the PCR, 60 Vbeta and 13 Jbeta primers were used. Sequencing used immunoSEQ multiplex PCR; TCRdb keeps in-frame clones, though not all of them. This table holds 130,000 or so clones, around 80% found once. V is TRBV29-1 and J is TRBJ2-7; 8 nucleotides match TRBD1. The receptor was isolated from a man aged 18 to 30 in good health and CMV-seropositive. The sample taken for sequencing was PBMCs. The CDR3 DNA follows: TGCAGCTTTGGACAGGGAGACTACGAGCAGTACTTC. Translating it yields CSFGQGDYEQYF.